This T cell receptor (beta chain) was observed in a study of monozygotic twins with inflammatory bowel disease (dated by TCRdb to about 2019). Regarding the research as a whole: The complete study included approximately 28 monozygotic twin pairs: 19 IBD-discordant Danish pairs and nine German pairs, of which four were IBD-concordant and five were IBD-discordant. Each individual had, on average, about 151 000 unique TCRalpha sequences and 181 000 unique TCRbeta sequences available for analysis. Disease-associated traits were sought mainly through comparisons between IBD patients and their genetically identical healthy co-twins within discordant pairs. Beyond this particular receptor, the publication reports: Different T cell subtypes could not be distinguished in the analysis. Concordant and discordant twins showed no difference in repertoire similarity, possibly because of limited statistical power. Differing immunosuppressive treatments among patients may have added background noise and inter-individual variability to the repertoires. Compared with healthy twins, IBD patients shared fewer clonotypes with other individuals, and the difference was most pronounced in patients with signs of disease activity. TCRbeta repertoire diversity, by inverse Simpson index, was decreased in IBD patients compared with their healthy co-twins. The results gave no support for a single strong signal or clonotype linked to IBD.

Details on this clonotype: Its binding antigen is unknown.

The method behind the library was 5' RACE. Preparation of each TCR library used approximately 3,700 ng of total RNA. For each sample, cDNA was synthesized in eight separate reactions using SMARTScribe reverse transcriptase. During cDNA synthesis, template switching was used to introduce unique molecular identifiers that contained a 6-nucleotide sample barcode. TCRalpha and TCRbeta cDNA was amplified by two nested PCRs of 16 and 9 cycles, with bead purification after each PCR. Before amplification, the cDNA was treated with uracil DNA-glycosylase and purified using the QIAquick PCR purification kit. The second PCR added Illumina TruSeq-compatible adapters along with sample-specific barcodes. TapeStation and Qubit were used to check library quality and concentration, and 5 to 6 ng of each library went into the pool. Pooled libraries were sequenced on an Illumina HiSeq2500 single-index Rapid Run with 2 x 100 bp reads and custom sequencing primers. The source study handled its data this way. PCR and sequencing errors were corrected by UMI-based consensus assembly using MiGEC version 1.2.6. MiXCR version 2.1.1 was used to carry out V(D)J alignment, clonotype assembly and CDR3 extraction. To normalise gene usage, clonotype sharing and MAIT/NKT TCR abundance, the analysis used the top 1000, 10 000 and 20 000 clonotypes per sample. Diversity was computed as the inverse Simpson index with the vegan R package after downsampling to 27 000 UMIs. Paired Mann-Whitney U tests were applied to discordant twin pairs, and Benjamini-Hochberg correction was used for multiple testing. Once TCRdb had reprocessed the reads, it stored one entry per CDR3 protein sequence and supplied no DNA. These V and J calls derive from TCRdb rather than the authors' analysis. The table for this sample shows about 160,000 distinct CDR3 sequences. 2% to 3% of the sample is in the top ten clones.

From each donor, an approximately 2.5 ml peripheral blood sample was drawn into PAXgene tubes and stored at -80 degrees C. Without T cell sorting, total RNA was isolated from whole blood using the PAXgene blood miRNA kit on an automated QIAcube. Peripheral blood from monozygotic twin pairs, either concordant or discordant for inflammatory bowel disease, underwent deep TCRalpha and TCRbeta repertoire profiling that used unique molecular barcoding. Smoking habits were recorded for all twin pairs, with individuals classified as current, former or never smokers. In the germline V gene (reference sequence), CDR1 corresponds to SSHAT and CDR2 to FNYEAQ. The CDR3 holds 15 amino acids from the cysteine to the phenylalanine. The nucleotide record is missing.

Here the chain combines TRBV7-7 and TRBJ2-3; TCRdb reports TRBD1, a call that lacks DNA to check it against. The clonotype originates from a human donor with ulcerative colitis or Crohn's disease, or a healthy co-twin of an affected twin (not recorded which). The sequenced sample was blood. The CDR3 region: CASSLGTGWPDTQYF.